One and the same sample provided the 2 T cell receptor beta chains below, sequenced in a study of blood T cell dynamics during melanoma immunotherapy. Sequenced by immunoSEQ multiplex PCR; TCRdb stores in-frame clones only, minus some. This sample has 6,000 to 8,000 clones, with 92% found just once. The time point here: pre-treatment baseline. Specimen: cell-free DNA from blood, collected from a patient treated with checkpoint blockade. The receptors stem from a human donor with melanoma.

Here the CDR3 reads CATSKSRGPTGELFF. CDR3 nucleotide sequence: TGTGCCACCTCTAAAAGTCGAGGGCCCACCGGGGAGCTGTTTTTT. The chain recombines TRBV15 with TRBJ2-2, with D perhaps TRBD2 (5 bases). The CDR3 is made up of 15 amino acids. V was cut by 8 bases and J by 4 bases, with 17 bases left in between. Per germline, CDR1 LNHNV and CDR2 YYDKDF (reference sequence).

The V and J genes are TRBV6-4 and TRBJ2-1; TRBD2 matches 14 bases. The germline V gene encodes CDR1 MRHNA and CDR2 SNTAGT. This CDR3 spans 15 amino acids. The J segment lost 9 bases and the V segment lost 4 bases, leaving 5 bases of the junction unmatched. The CDR3 DNA reads TGTGCCAGCAGTGGACTAGCGGGAGGGCGAAGTGAGCAGTTCTTC. It translates to CASSGLAGGRSEQFF.